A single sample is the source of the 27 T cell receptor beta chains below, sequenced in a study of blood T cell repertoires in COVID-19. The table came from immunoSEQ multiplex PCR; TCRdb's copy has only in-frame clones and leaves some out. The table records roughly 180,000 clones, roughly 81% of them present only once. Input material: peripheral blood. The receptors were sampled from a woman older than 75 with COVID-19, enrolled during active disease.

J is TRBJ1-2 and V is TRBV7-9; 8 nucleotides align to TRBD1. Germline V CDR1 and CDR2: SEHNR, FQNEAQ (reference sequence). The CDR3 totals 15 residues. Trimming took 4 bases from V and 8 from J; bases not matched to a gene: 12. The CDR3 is CASSSFTGGLDGYTF. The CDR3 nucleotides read TGTGCCAGCAGCTCGTTCACAGGGGGTCTAGACGGCTACACCTTC.

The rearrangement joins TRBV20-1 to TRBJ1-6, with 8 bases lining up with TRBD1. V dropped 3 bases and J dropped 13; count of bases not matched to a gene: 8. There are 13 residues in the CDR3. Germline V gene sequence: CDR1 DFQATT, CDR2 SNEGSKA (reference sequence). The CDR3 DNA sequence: TGCAGTGCTAGTAGGACAGGGAAGTTGCCCCTCCACTTT. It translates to CSASRTGKLPLHF.

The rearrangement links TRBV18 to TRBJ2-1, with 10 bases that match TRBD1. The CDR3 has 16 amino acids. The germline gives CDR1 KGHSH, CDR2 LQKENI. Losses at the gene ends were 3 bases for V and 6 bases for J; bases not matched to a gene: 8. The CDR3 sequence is CASSPPRDRGSNEQFF. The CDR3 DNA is TGTGCCAGCTCACCCCCCCGGGACAGGGGAAGCAATGAGCAGTTCTTC.

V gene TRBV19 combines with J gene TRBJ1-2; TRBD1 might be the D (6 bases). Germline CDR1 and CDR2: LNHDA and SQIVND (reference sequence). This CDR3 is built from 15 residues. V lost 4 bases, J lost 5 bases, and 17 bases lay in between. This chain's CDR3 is CASSTARGGVYGYTF. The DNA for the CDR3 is TGTGCCAGTAGTACCGCCCGCGGGGGCGTTTATGGCTACACCTTC.

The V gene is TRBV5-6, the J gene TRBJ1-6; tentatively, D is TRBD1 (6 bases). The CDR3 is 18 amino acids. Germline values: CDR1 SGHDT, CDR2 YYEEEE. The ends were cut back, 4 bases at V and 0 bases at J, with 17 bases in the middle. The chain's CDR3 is CASSRGDTLASYNSPLHF. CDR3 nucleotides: TGTGCCAGCAGCCGGGGGGACACCTTAGCCTCCTATAATTCACCCCTCCACTTT.

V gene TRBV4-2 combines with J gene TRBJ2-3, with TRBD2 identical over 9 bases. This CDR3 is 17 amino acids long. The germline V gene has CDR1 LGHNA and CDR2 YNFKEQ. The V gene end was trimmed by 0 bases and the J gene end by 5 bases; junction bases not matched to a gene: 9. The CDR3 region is CASSQDYSGGLVDTQYF. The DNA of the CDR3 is TGTGCCAGCAGCCAAGATTACAGCGGGGGGTTGGTAGATACGCAGTATTTT.

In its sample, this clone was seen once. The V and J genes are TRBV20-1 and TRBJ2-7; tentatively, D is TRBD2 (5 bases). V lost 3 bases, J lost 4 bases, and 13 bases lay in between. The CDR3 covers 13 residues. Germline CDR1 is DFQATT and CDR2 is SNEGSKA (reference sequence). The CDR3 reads CSASGERIYEQYF. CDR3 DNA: TGCAGTGCTAGTGGCGAGCGGATTTACGAGCAGTACTTC.

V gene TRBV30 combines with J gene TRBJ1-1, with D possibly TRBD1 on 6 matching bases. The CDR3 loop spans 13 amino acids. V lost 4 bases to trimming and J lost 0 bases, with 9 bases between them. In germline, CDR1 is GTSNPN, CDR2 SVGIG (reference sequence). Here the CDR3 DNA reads TGTGCCTGGACCACAGGGTTGAACACTGAAGCTTTCTTT. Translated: CAWTTGLNTEAFF.

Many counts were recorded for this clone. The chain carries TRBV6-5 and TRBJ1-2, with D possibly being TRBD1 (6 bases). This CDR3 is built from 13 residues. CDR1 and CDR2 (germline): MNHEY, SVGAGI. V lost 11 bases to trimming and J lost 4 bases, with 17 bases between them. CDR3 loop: CAGSQGPIYGYTF. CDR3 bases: TGTGCCGGATCCCAGGGGCCTATCTATGGCTACACCTTC.

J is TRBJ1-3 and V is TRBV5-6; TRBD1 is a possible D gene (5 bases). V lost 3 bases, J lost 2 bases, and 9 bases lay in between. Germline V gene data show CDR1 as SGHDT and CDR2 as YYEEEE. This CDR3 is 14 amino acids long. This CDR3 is CASSWATAGNTIYF. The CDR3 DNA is TGTGCCAGCAGCTGGGCGACAGCTGGAAACACCATATATTTT.

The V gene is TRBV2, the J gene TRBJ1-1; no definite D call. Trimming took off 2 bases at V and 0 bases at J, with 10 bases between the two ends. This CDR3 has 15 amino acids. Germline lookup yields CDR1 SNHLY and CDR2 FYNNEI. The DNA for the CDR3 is TGTGCCAGCAGTGAATCGCGCGTAATGAACACTGAAGCTTTCTTT. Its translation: CASSESRVMNTEAFF.

The CDR3 region has the DNA TGTGCCAGCAGCTTGGGACTAGCGGGAGGGACCTACAATGAGCAGTTCTTC. This gives the protein CASSLGLAGGTYNEQFF. The chain couples TRBV11-2 to TRBJ2-1; 16 positions match TRBD2. The CDR3 loop spans 17 amino acids. CDR1 is SGHAT and CDR2 is FQNNGV in the germline V gene. V gave up 3 bases and J gave up 2 bases; unmatched junction bases: 1. Full variable domain (remainder filled in from reference TRBV11-2 and TRBJ2-1): EAGVAQSPRYKIIEKRQSVAFWCNPISGHATLYWYQQILGQGPKLLIQFQNNGVVDDSQLPKDRFSAERLKGVDSTLKIQPAKLEDSAVYLCASSLGLAGGTYNEQFFGPGTRLTVL.

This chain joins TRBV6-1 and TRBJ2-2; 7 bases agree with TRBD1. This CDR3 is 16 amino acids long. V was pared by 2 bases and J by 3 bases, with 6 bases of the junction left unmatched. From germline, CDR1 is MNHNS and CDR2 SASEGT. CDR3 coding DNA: TGTGCCAGCAGTGAATTGGGCCAGGGGGACACCGGGGAGCTGTTTTTT. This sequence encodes CASSELGQGDTGELFF.

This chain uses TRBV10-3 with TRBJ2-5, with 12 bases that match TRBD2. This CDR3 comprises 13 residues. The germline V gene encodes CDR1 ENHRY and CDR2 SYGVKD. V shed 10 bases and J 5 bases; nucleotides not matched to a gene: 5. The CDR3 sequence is CASLAGGQETQYF. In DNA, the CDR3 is TGTGCCAGTCTAGCGGGGGGGCAGGAGACCCAGTACTTC.

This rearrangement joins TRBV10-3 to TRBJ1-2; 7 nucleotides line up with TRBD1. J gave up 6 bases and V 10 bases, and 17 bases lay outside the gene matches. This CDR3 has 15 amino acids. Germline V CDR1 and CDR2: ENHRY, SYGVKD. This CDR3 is CATADRVPQANGYTF. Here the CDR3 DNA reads TGTGCCACTGCCGACAGGGTACCTCAAGCCAATGGCTACACCTTC.

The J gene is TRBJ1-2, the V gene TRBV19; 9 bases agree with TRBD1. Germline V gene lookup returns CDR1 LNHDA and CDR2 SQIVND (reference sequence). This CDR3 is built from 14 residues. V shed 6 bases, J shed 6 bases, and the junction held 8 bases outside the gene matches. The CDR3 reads CASRAGQGWDGYTF. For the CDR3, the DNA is TGTGCCAGTAGAGCGGGACAGGGTTGGGATGGCTACACCTTC.

CDR3 amino acids: CATSDAKGLAEETQYF. The DNA for the CDR3 is TGTGCCACCAGTGATGCTAAGGGACTAGCAGAGGAGACCCAGTACTTC. The V and J genes are TRBV24-1 and TRBJ2-5, with 9 positions matching TRBD2. With 3 bases clipped from V and 5 bases from J, the junction kept 9 bases outside the gene matches. This CDR3 has 16 amino acids. The germline V gene encodes CDR1 KGHDR and CDR2 SFDVKD.

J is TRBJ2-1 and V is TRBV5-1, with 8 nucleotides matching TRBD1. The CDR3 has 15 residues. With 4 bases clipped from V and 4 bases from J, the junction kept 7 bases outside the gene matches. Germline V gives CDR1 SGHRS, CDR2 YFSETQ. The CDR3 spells CASSLTGAGYNEQFF. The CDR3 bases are TGCGCCAGCAGCCTGACAGGGGCGGGTTACAATGAGCAGTTCTTC.

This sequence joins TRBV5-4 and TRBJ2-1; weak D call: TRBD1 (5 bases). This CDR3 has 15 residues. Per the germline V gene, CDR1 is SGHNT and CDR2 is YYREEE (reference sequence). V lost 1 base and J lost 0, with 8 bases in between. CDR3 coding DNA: TGTGCCAGCAGCTTGTCAGACAGCTCCTACAATGAGCAGTTCTTC. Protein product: CASSLSDSSYNEQFF.

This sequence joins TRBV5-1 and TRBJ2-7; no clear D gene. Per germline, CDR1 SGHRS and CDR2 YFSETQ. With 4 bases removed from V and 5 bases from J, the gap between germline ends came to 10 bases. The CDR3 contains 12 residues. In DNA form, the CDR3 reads TGCGCCAGCAGCCAGCAAGGAGACGAGCAGTACTTC. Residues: CASSQQGDEQYF.

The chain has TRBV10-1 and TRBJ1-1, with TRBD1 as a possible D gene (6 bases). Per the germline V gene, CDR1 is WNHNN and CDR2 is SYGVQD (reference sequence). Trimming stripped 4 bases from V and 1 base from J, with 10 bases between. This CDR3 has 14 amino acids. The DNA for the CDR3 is TGCGCCAGCAGTGGGCAGGGGACGAACACTGAAGCTTTCTTT. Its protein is CASSGQGTNTEAFF.

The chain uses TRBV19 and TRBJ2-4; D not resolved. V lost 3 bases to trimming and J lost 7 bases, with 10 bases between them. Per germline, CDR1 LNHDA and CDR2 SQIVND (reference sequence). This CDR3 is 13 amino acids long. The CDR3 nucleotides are TGTGCCAGTAGTATTAATTATCGGAACATTCAGTACTTC. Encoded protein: CASSINYRNIQYF.

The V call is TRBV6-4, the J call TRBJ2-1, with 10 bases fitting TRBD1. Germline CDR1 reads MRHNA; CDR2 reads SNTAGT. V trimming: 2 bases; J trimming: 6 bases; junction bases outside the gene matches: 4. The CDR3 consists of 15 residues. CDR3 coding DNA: TGTGCCAGCAGTGACCCGGGACAGGGGATCAATGAGCAGTTCTTC. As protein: CASSDPGQGINEQFF.

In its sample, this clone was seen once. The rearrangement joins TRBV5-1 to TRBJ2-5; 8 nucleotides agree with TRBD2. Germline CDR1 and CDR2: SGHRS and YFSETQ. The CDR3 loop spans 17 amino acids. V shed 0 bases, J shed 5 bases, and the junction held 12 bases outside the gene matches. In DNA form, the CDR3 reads TGCGCCAGCAGCTTGGAAGGAAGGCGGGGGGCCGGGGAGACCCAGTACTTC. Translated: CASSLEGRRGAGETQYF.

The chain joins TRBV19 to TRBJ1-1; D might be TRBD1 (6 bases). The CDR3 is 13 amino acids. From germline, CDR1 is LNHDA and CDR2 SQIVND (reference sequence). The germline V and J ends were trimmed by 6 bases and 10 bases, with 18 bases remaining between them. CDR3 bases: TGTGCCAGTAGAGGGGGTGGGGTGCTACGAGCTTTCTTT. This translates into CASRGGGVLRAFF.

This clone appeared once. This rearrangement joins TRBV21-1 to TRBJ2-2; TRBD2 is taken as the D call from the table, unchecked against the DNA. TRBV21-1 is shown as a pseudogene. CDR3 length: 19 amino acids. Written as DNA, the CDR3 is TGTGCCAGCAGCAAAGAAATTGGGACTAGCGGGGGGGCCGCCGGGGAGCTGTTTTTT. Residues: CASSKEIGTSGGAAGELFF.

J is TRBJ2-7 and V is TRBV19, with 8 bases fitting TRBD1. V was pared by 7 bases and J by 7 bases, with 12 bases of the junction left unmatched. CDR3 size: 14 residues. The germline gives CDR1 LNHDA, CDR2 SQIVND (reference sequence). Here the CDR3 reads CASTATGASGEQYF. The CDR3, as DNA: TGTGCCAGTACCGCGACAGGGGCATCGGGTGAGCAGTACTTC.